The clone carrying this TCR beta chain was recorded at least ten times. This entry comes from a study of T-cell reconstitution after alpha-beta-depleted transplantation in children. Trimming removed 0 bases from V and 4 bases from J; junction bases left unmatched: 2. Germline V gene lookup returns CDR1 SEHNR and CDR2 FQNEAQ (reference sequence). The CDR3 is 15 amino acids. Unique molecular identifiers were incorporated during preparation of the TCRbeta library. One entry per CDR3 protein results from TCRdb running MiXCR on the PCR reads. The top ten hold around 6% of the sample, which has 450,000 to 500,000 distinct CDR3 sequences, around 13% seen once.

Here the sequenced sample was PBMCs from the stem cell graft donor, taken from the stem cell graft. The receptor's source is a human donor who donated a stem cell graft to a child with combined immunodeficiency. The chain joins TRBV7-9 to TRBJ2-3; 9 bases align to TRBD1. The CDR3 sequence: CASSLAGQGADTQYF. The DNA of the CDR3 is TGTGCCAGCAGCTTAGCGGGACAGGGAGCAGATACGCAGTATTTT.